Listed below are T cell receptor beta chains from one sample, sequenced in a study of blood T cells in healthy people across ages. TCRdb reprocessed the 5' RACE reads with MiXCR, giving one entry per CDR3 protein. The sample lists around 1,800,000 distinct CDR3 sequences; approximately 40% were seen once. The sample was blood. The source of these receptors is a human donor in good health. Each CDR3 is given with its conserved first and last residue. Each record gives: clone size, D gene, J gene, V gene, CDR3 protein, CDR3 DNA. The D gene is left open where the match is weak. Not all rows give a size; the values are once, few, many and, for expanded clones, a class.

size: .; D: TRBD2; J: TRBJ2-2; V: TRBV7-2; CDR3: CASSPRLAGFEELFF; DNA: TGTGCCAGCAGCCCTCGACTAGCGGGGTTCGAGGAGCTGTTTTTT
size: .; D: .; J: TRBJ2-6; V: TRBV29-1; CDR3: CSVGVTGTNVLTF; DNA: TGCAGCGTCGGAGTCACTGGGACCAACGTCCTGACTTTC
size: .; D: TRBD2; J: TRBJ2-1; V: TRBV20-1; CDR3: CSARDGRLAGANEQFF; DNA: TGCAGTGCTAGAGATGGCCGACTAGCGGGGGCCAATGAGCAGTTCTTC
size: .; D: .; J: TRBJ2-5; V: TRBV10-3; CDR3: CAITAREAETQYF; DNA: TGTGCCATCACTGCGAGGGAGGCAGAGACCCAGTACTTC
size: few; D: TRBD1; J: TRBJ1-4; V: TRBV7-2; CDR3: CASSPRQGTYLNEKLFF; DNA: TGTGCCAGCAGCCCTAGACAGGGCACCTACCTTAATGAAAAACTGTTTTTT
size: few; D: .; J: TRBJ2-7; V: TRBV29-1; CDR3: CSVAQGSYEQYF; DNA: TGCAGCGTTGCACAGGGCTCCTACGAGCAGTACTTC
size: few; D: .; J: TRBJ2-7; V: TRBV9; CDR3: CASSVGLTAAYEQYF; DNA: TGTGCCAGCAGCGTAGGACTAACCGCCGCCTACGAGCAGTACTTC
size: few; D: TRBD1; J: TRBJ2-5; V: TRBV29-1; CDR3: CSVSQGDETQYF; DNA: TGCAGCGTTTCACAGGGGGATGAGACCCAGTACTTC
size: .; D: TRBD1; J: TRBJ2-7; V: TRBV5-1; CDR3: CACSPGTVLPYEQYF; DNA: TGCGCCTGCAGCCCCGGGACAGTTCTACCCTACGAGCAGTACTTC
size: .; D: .; J: TRBJ2-7; V: TRBV20-1; CDR3: CSALDSRSYEQYF; DNA: TGCAGTGCCCTAGACTCTCGCTCCTACGAGCAGTACTTC
size: .; D: .; J: TRBJ1-5; V: TRBV27; CDR3: CASSQGFNRSPQHF; DNA: TGTGCCAGCAGCCAGGGCTTTAATAGGTCACCCCAGCATTTT
size: .; D: .; J: TRBJ1-1; V: TRBV2; CDR3: CASSGYRETEAFF; DNA: TGTGCCAGCAGCGGATACAGGGAGACTGAAGCTTTCTTT
size: .; D: .; J: TRBJ2-5; V: TRBV6-2/TRBV6-3; CDR3: CASTRGGETQYF; DNA: TGTGCCAGCACCAGGGGTGGAGAGACCCAGTACTTC
size: .; D: .; J: TRBJ2-6; V: TRBV6-1; CDR3: CASSLYTGTQHFSGANVLTF; DNA: TGTGCCAGCAGTCTATATACCGGGACGCAACATTTCTCTGGGGCCAACGTCCTGACTTTC
size: few; D: .; J: TRBJ2-3; V: TRBV6-5; CDR3: CASSYSSRVPGTDTQYF; DNA: TGTGCCAGCAGTTACTCCTCTAGGGTTCCAGGAACAGATACGCAGTATTTT
size: few; D: .; J: TRBJ2-3; V: TRBV5-1; CDR3: CASSLGSGSEDTQYF; DNA: TGCGCCAGCAGCTTGGGATCGGGGAGTGAGGATACGCAGTATTTT
size: .; D: .; J: TRBJ2-5; V: TRBV7-9; CDR3: CASSLEADIQETQYF; DNA: TGTGCCAGCAGCTTAGAGGCAGATATCCAAGAGACCCAGTACTTC
size: once; D: .; J: TRBJ1-4; V: TRBV28; CDR3: CASSLFRPGQLNEKLFF; DNA: TGTGCCAGCAGTTTATTTAGGCCGGGACAACTTAATGAAAAACTGTTTTTT
size: few; D: TRBD2; J: TRBJ2-7; V: TRBV7-2; CDR3: CASSLTSGGALAYEQYF; DNA: TGTGCCAGCAGCTTAACTAGCGGGGGGGCTCTCGCCTACGAGCAGTACTTC
size: few; D: TRBD1; J: TRBJ1-4; V: TRBV7-9; CDR3: CASTLGTGEQKLFF; DNA: TGTGCCAGCACCCTCGGGACAGGAGAACAAAAACTGTTTTTT
size: .; D: .; J: TRBJ2-1; V: TRBV6-2/TRBV6-3; CDR3: CASRTRLGEQFF; DNA: TGTGCCAGCAGAACCCGACTGGGAGAGCAGTTCTTC
size: few; D: TRBD2; J: TRBJ2-7; V: TRBV6-5; CDR3: CASFPGRVSYNEQYF; DNA: TGTGCCAGCTTCCCGGGGAGGGTCTCCTACAATGAGCAGTACTTC
size: once; D: TRBD2; J: TRBJ2-1; V: TRBV2; CDR3: CASRRLAGGSMETQFF; DNA: TGTGCCAGCAGGAGACTAGCGGGGGGTAGTATGGAGACCCAGTTCTTC
size: few; D: .; J: TRBJ1-2; V: TRBV20-1; CDR3: CSARTGALYGYTF; DNA: TGCAGTGCTCGGACCGGGGCCCTCTATGGCTACACCTTC
size: .; D: .; J: TRBJ2-3; V: TRBV6-2/TRBV6-3; CDR3: CASRQLVWARGDTQYF; DNA: TGTGCCAGCCGTCAACTAGTATGGGCAAGGGGAGATACGCAGTATTTT
size: .; D: TRBD2; J: TRBJ2-3; V: TRBV7-2; CDR3: CASSLTAGGREDTQYF; DNA: TGTGCCAGCAGCTTAACAGCGGGGGGGCGCGAAGATACGCAGTATTTT
size: .; D: TRBD1; J: TRBJ1-4; V: TRBV20-1; CDR3: CSAPWGTGGEKLFF; DNA: TGCAGTGCCCCCTGGGGGACAGGGGGAGAAAAACTGTTTTTT
size: once; D: .; J: TRBJ1-1; V: TRBV7-9; CDR3: CASTVTGVHATPEAFF; DNA: TGTGCCAGCACCGTCACGGGAGTACATGCTACCCCTGAAGCTTTCTTT
size: .; D: .; J: TRBJ1-2; V: TRBV2; CDR3: CASTGLSYGCTF; DNA: TGTGCCAGCACAGGACTGAGTTATGGCTGCACCTTC
size: .; D: .; J: TRBJ2-7; V: TRBV7-2; CDR3: CASSLAESASYEQYF; DNA: TGTGCCAGCAGCTTAGCGGAGTCGGCGTCCTACGAGCAGTACTTC
size: few; D: .; J: TRBJ1-2; V: TRBV20-1; CDR3: CSTDGMYGYTF; DNA: TGCAGTACCGATGGGATGTATGGCTACACCTTC
size: .; D: .; J: TRBJ2-4; V: TRBV5-4; CDR3: CASSSGEVGQYF; DNA: TGTGCCAGCAGCTCGGGGGAGGTCGGGCAGTACTTC
size: few; D: TRBD2; J: TRBJ2-5; V: TRBV14; CDR3: CASSSEAGAETQYF; DNA: TGTGCCAGCAGCTCGGAAGCGGGAGCAGAGACCCAGTACTTC
size: few; D: TRBD1; J: TRBJ1-2; V: TRBV27; CDR3: CASSLSIGDRGTYGYTF; DNA: TGTGCCAGCAGTTTATCAATCGGGGACAGGGGTACCTATGGCTACACCTTC
size: .; D: .; J: TRBJ1-5; V: TRBV20-1; CDR3: CSARYLGEENQPQHF; DNA: TGCAGTGCTAGGTACTTGGGCGAAGAAAATCAGCCCCAGCATTTT
size: many; D: .; J: TRBJ2-4; V: TRBV6-5; CDR3: CASSHDRDAQYF; DNA: TGTGCCAGCAGCCACGATCGGGACGCGCAGTACTTC
size: .; D: TRBD2; J: TRBJ2-1; V: TRBV5-1; CDR3: CASSHTTSGGSGEQFF; DNA: TGCGCCAGCAGTCATACGACTAGCGGGGGTTCGGGTGAGCAGTTCTTC
size: .; D: .; J: TRBJ2-1; V: TRBV20-1; CDR3: CSAVSLGRDGVGEQFF; DNA: TGCAGTGCTGTAAGCCTGGGACGGGATGGTGTAGGTGAGCAGTTCTTC
size: .; D: .; J: TRBJ1-1; V: TRBV5-1; CDR3: CASSSQGTGATEAFF; DNA: TGCGCCAGCAGCTCACAGGGTACGGGAGCCACTGAAGCTTTCTTT
size: .; D: .; J: TRBJ1-1; V: TRBV6-2/TRBV6-3; CDR3: CASAGWENTEAFF; DNA: TGTGCCAGCGCAGGGTGGGAGAACACTGAAGCTTTCTTT
size: .; D: .; J: TRBJ2-3; V: TRBV18; CDR3: CASSLDREGTDTQYF; DNA: TGTGCCAGCTCCCTAGACAGGGAGGGTACAGATACGCAGTATTTT
size: few; D: .; J: TRBJ1-2; V: TRBV29-1; CDR3: CSVVPFGTETRANYGYTF; DNA: TGCAGCGTTGTCCCTTTCGGGACCGAGACAAGAGCTAACTATGGCTACACCTTC
size: few; D: .; J: TRBJ1-2; V: TRBV7-2; CDR3: CATRPEIYGYTF; DNA: TGTGCCACTAGACCTGAGATCTATGGCTACACCTTC
size: few; D: .; J: TRBJ1-2; V: TRBV7-2; CDR3: CASRSLGYGYTF; DNA: TGTGCCAGCAGATCCCTGGGCTATGGCTACACCTTC
size: .; D: .; J: TRBJ1-1; V: TRBV13; CDR3: CASSLGAGSGTEAFF; DNA: TGTGCCAGCAGCTTAGGGGCAGGGTCCGGGACTGAAGCTTTCTTT
size: .; D: .; J: TRBJ1-2; V: TRBV6-5; CDR3: CASSFFPGPVGYGYTF; DNA: TGTGCCAGCAGTTTCTTCCCCGGCCCGGTGGGTTATGGCTACACCTTC
size: .; D: .; J: TRBJ2-7; V: TRBV29-1; CDR3: CSVEDGLGDEQYF; DNA: TGCAGCGTTGAAGATGGGCTAGGGGACGAGCAGTACTTC
size: .; D: .; J: TRBJ1-1; V: TRBV29-1; CDR3: CSGFVGIVSEAFF; DNA: TGCAGCGGCTTCGTAGGTATCGTCTCTGAAGCTTTCTTT
size: few; D: .; J: TRBJ1-2; V: TRBV6-5; CDR3: CASSWRTGEGYTF; DNA: TGTGCCAGCAGTTGGAGGACTGGTGAGGGCTACACCTTC
size: .; D: .; J: TRBJ2-1; V: TRBV7-3; CDR3: CASSSSIRNEQFF; DNA: TGTGCCAGCAGTTCGAGCATCCGCAATGAGCAGTTCTTC